The clone carrying this T cell receptor beta chain was counted between two and nine times. Its cognate antigen is unknown. The data belong to a study of cytomegalovirus exposure and HLA in healthy donors. Study-level findings and limits: A few CMV-associated chains proved CMV antigen-specific in vitro. The study recorded over 150 TCR beta chains that were cytomegalovirus-associated.

In germline, CDR1 is SEHNR, CDR2 FQNEAQ (reference sequence). Trimming took 5 bases from V and 0 from J, leaving 16 bases between them. The CDR3 has 16 residues. The data were produced by immunoSEQ multiplex PCR, yet TCRdb's version contains in-frame clones alone and is incomplete. The sample shows 110,000 or so clones, about 85% of them seen only once. Donors were drawn from the approximately 130-subject validation cohort, separate from the approximately 670-subject first cohort. This sequence joins TRBV7-9 and TRBJ2-5; a weak D match, TRBD1 (7 bases). The sample comprised PBMCs. This TCR was recovered from a woman aged 25-40 years in good health and CMV-seronegative. The CDR3 sequence: CASSIGQGGNQETQYF. The CDR3 nucleotides are TGTGCCAGCAGCATAGGGCAGGGGGGAAACCAAGAGACCCAGTACTTC.